This TCR beta chain was captured by sequencing in a study of shared T cell receptors in the human thymus. The CDR3 is 16 amino acids. V dropped 4 bases and J dropped 0 bases, with 13 bases sitting between them. Germline CDR1 MNHEY, CDR2 SMNVEV (reference sequence). Data came from immunoSEQ multiplex PCR; TCRdb stores just in-frame clones and leaves some out. The sample has 550,000 to 800,000 clones, 75% to 90% seen once. The same sample was also studied in work on human thymus T cells. That source notes: The people who donated were healthy Finnish babies having corrective surgery for congenital heart defects. Resections from corrective heart surgery supplied the thymus tissue. Thymic and blood repertoires seemed to favor certain V and J genes. Related studies found that unrelated individuals share highly overlapping thymic repertoires.

Sequenced input: thymocytes. The genes are TRBV27 and TRBJ1-3, with D maybe TRBD1 (5 bases). This TCR derives from a girl under two years old with a congenital heart defect. The DNA for the CDR3 is TGTGCCAGCAGTTCAGACATAGACAGCTCTGGAAACACCATATATTTT. Its translation: CASSSDIDSSGNTIYF.